Listed below are T cell receptor beta chains from one sample, sequenced in a study of cytomegalovirus exposure and HLA in healthy donors. The data were produced by immunoSEQ multiplex PCR, yet TCRdb's version contains in-frame clones alone and is incomplete. This table holds some 210,000 clones, approximately 82% found once. Sequenced material: PBMCs. Receptors were obtained from a woman under 30 in good health and CMV-seronegative. Both conserved end residues are part of each CDR3. D genes are given only for firm matches. Not every row has a clone size; where given, it reads once, few, many or a size class.

cdr3_aa cdr3_nt j_call d_call v_call clone_size
CASSPLMVDTEAFF TGTGCCAGCAGTCCTTTAATGGTGGACACTGAAGCTTTCTTT TRBJ1-1 NA TRBV6-5 NA
CASSLWTSGYNEQFF TGTGCCAGCAGCTTGTGGACTAGCGGCTACAATGAGCAGTTCTTC TRBJ2-1 TRBD2 TRBV5-8 NA
CASRPGTIYPSSGNTIYF TGTGCCAGCAGACCCGGGACAATTTATCCGAGCTCTGGAAACACCATATATTTT TRBJ1-3 NA TRBV27 NA
CASSSRGTSNQPQHF TGTGCCAGCAGCTCTCGAGGGACTAGCAATCAGCCCCAGCATTTT TRBJ1-5 NA TRBV5-6 NA
CSVSGGNEQFF TGCAGCGTTTCTGGGGGCAATGAGCAGTTCTTC TRBJ2-1 NA TRBV29-1 NA
CASSGGQALNTEAFF TGTGCCAGCAGCGGGGGACAGGCCTTGAACACTGAAGCTTTCTTT TRBJ1-1 TRBD1 TRBV9 NA
CASSGGSYEQYF TGTGCCAGCAGTGGGGGGTCCTACGAGCAGTACTTC TRBJ2-7 NA TRBV11-2 NA
CASSERQGFGTIYF TGTGCCAGCAGTGAAAGGCAGGGGTTTGGCACCATATATTTT TRBJ1-3 NA TRBV2 NA
CASRPTGFGTDTQYF TGTGCCAGCAGACCAACAGGTTTTGGCACAGATACGCAGTATTTT TRBJ2-3 NA TRBV2 NA
CASSSGGEQYF TGCGCCAGCAGCTCAGGAGGCGAGCAGTACTTC TRBJ2-7 NA TRBV5-1 NA
CASNSGGVTYNEQFF TGTGCCAGCAATAGCGGGGGAGTGACCTACAATGAGCAGTTCTTC TRBJ2-1 TRBD2 TRBV25-1 NA
CASSSPLTYGYTF TGTGCCAGCAGCTCCCCCCTTACCTATGGCTACACCTTC TRBJ1-2 NA TRBV27 once
CASSVEGGRGTEAFF TGTGCCAGCAGCGTAGAAGGAGGCAGGGGGACTGAAGCTTTCTTT TRBJ1-1 TRBD1 TRBV9 NA
CASSLVPSGMNTGELFF TGTGCCAGCAGCTTAGTTCCTAGCGGGATGAACACCGGGGAGCTGTTTTTT TRBJ2-2 TRBD2 TRBV11-2 NA
CASSWVGGQNQPQHF TGTGCCAGCTCCTGGGTGGGCGGCCAGAATCAGCCCCAGCATTTT TRBJ1-5 NA TRBV28 NA
CASSGAGDQPQHF TGTGCCAGCAGCGGGGCGGGTGATCAGCCCCAGCATTTT TRBJ1-5 NA TRBV27 NA
CASSPRLGVTEAFF TGTGCCAGCAGCCCCCGACTGGGAGTCACTGAAGCTTTCTTT TRBJ1-1 NA TRBV9 NA
CASTLRRPTNYGYTF TGTGCCAGTACCCTACGGAGACCCACTAACTATGGCTACACCTTC TRBJ1-2 NA TRBV19 NA
CASSFIGPSEWSYGYTF TGTGCCAGCAGTTTTATCGGGCCCTCCGAATGGTCCTATGGCTACACCTTC TRBJ1-2 NA TRBV28 NA
CASSEDWAGEQYF TGTGCCAGCAGTGAAGACTGGGCGGGGGAGCAGTACTTC TRBJ2-7 NA TRBV6-1 NA
CASKAGPQDEQFF TGTGCCAGCAAGGCGGGGCCGCAGGATGAGCAGTTCTTC TRBJ2-1 NA TRBV7-9 NA
CASSLFGEGTEAFF TGTGCCAGCAGTTTATTTGGGGAAGGCACTGAAGCTTTCTTT TRBJ1-1 NA TRBV27 NA
CASSWGTSYEQYF TGCGCCAGCAGCTGGGGGACAAGTTACGAGCAGTACTTC TRBJ2-7 NA TRBV5-1 NA
CSGYRGTDTEAFF TGCAGCGGCTACAGAGGGACGGACACTGAAGCTTTCTTT TRBJ1-1 NA TRBV29-1 NA
CASSIRTSGAPYEQYF TGTGCCAGTAGTATTCGGACTAGCGGGGCCCCCTACGAGCAGTACTTC TRBJ2-7 TRBD2 TRBV19 NA
CASSQGRARVTYNEQFF TGCGCCAGCAGCCAGGGTAGAGCGAGGGTCACCTACAATGAGCAGTTCTTC TRBJ2-1 NA TRBV4-1 NA
CASRGEAFF TGTGCCAGCAGGGGCGAAGCTTTCTTT TRBJ1-1 NA TRBV2 NA
CASSLASRADTQYF TGTGCCAGCAGCTTAGCTTCGCGGGCAGATACGCAGTATTTT TRBJ2-3 NA TRBV7-3 NA
CASSKIGRDWDEKLFF TGTGCCAGCAGCAAAATCGGACGGGACTGGGATGAAAAACTGTTTTTT TRBJ1-4 NA TRBV28 NA
CASSPNSFNSPLHF TGTGCCAGCAGTCCCAACAGCTTTAATTCACCCCTCCACTTT TRBJ1-6 NA TRBV6-5 once
CASSYGTGRNEQFF TGTGCCAGCAGTTACGGGACAGGGCGCAATGAGCAGTTCTTC TRBJ2-1 TRBD1 TRBV6-6 NA
CASSVRDREFEQYF TGTGCCAGCAGTGTCCGGGACAGGGAGTTCGAGCAGTACTTC TRBJ2-7 TRBD1 TRBV25-1 NA
CASSLTPNLAGGHNEQFF TGTGCCAGCAGCTTAACCCCAAACCTAGCGGGGGGCCACAATGAGCAGTTCTTC TRBJ2-1 TRBD2 TRBV7-3 NA
CASSRGGSDEQFF TGCGCCAGCAGCCGGGGGGGGAGCGATGAGCAGTTCTTC TRBJ2-1 TRBD2 TRBV10-1 NA
CASSLRGSNEKLFF TGTGCCAGCAGTCTCCGGGGGAGTAATGAAAAACTGTTTTTT TRBJ1-4 NA TRBV6-5 NA